This T cell receptor beta chain is drawn from a study of blood T cell repertoires in COVID-19. Study-level background: Collection of acute and convalescent COVID-19 samples took place in the United States, Italy and Spain. Sample material is recorded as cDNA or gDNA derived from T cells, B-cell-depleted T cells, or PBMCs.

V was cut by 1 base and J by 0 bases, with 11 bases left in between. CDR3 length: 16 residues. Germline assignment: CDR1 SGHRS and CDR2 YFSETQ. TCRdb's table, derived via immunoSEQ multiplex PCR, lists solely in-frame clones and lacks some. The table has roughly 120,000 clones, less than 90% seen once. Sequencing was performed on peripheral blood. The clonotype originates from a man between 65 and 85 years old who had recovered from COVID-19. The V and J genes are TRBV5-1 and TRBJ2-1; D may be TRBD2 (6 bases). CDR3 coding DNA: TGCGCCAGCAGCTTGCATCGGGGGAGCTCCTACAATGAGCAGTTCTTC. It codes for CASSLHRGSSYNEQFF.